This T cell receptor (beta chain) was recovered during a study of T-cell memory formation after mild COVID-19. Study-level background: TCR clusters largely stayed donor specific. Findings of the study overall: Pre-infection memory harbored some responding clones, suggesting cross-reactive memory joined. Mostly located in CM and EM were contracting CD4+ clones, with contracting CD8+ clones located in EMRA.

With respect to this clonotype: Its antigen is not identified.

Constant-segment primers served in 5'RACE that generated TCR alpha and TCR beta cDNA libraries bearing sample barcodes and UMIs. In TCRdb, the 5' RACE reads were re-called with MiXCR into one record per CDR3 protein. The sample lists almost 550,000 distinct CDR3 sequences, roughly 22% occurring once. This CDR3 is built from 12 residues. CDR1 LGHDT and CDR2 YNNKEL come from the germline V gene (reference sequence). V lost 5 bases and J lost 6, with 8 bases in between. This chain connects TRBV3-1 to TRBJ2-1; D is unclear. Sequenced sample: PBMCs or a T cell subset sorted from them (not recorded which). The TCR originated in an adult woman who had mild COVID-19 (a few samples of this study predate the infection). Cell type and time point are not known. CDR3 loop: CASSAISNEQFF. The CDR3, as DNA: TGTGCCAGCAGCGCAATTAGCAATGAGCAGTTCTTC.